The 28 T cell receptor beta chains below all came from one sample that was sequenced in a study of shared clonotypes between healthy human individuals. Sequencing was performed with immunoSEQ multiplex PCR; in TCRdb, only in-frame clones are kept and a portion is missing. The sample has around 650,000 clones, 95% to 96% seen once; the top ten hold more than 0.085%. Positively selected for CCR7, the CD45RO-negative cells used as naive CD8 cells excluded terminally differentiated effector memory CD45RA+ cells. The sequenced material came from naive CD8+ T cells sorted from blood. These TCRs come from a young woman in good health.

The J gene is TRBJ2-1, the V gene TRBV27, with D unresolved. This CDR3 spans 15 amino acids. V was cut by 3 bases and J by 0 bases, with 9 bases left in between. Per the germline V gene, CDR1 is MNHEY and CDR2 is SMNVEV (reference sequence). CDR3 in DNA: TGTGCCAGCAGTTTCATCCCTCCCTCCTACAATGAGCAGTTCTTC. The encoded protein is CASSFIPPSYNEQFF.

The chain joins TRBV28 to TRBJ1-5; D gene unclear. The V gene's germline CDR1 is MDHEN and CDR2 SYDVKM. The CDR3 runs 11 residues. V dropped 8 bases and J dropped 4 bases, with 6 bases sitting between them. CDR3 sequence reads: CASGINQPQHF. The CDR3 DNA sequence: TGTGCCAGCGGTATTAATCAGCCCCAGCATTTT.

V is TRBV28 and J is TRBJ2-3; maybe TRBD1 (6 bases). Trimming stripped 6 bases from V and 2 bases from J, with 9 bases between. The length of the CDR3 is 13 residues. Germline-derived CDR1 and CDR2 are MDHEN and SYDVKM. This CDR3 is CASRWDNTDTQYF. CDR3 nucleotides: TGTGCCAGCAGATGGGACAACACAGATACGCAGTATTTT. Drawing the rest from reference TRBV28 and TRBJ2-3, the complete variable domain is DVKVTQSSRYLVKRTGEKVFLECVQDMDHENMFWYRQDPGLGLRLIYFSYDVKMKEKGDIPEGYSVSREKKERFSLILESASTNQTSMYLCASRWDNTDTQYFGPGTRLTVL.

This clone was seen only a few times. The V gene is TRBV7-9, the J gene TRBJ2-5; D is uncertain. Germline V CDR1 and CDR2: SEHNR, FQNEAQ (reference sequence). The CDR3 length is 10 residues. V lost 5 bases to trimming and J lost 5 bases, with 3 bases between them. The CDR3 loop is CASSRETQYF. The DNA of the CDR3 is TGTGCCAGCAGCCGGGAGACCCAGTACTTC.

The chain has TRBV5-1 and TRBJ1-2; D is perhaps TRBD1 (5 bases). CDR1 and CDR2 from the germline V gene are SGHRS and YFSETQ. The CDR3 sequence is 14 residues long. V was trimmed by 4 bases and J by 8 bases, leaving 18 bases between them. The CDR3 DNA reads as TGCGCCAGCAGCCCCCCAGGGAGGGTTGACGGCTACACCTTC. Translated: CASSPPGRVDGYTF.

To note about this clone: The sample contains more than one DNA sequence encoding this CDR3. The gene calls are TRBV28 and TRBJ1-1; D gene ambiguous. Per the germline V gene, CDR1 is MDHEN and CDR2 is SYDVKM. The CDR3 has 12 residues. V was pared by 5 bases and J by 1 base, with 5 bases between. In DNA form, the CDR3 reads TGTGCCAGCAGTCCAGAGAACACTGAAGCTTTCTTT. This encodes CASSPENTEAFF.

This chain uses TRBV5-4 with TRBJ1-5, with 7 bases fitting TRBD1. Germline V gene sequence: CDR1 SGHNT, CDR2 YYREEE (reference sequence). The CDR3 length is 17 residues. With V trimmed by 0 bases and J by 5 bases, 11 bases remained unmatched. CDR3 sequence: CASSLASGTALDQPQHF. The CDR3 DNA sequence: TGTGCCAGCAGCTTGGCCTCGGGGACAGCCCTCGATCAGCCCCAGCATTTT.

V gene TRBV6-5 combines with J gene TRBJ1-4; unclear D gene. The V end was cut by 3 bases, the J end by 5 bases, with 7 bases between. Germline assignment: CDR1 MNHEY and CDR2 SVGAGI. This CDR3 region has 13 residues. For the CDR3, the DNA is TGTGCCAGCAGTTATGGCGGAAATGAAAAACTGTTTTTT. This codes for CASSYGGNEKLFF.

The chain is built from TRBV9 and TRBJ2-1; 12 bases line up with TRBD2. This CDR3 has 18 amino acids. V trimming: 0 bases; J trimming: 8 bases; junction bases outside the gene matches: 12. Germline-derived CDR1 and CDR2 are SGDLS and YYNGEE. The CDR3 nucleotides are TGTGCCAGCAGCGTAGACCCGACAGGGACTAGCGGGTTTGATGAGCAGTTCTTC. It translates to CASSVDPTGTSGFDEQFF.

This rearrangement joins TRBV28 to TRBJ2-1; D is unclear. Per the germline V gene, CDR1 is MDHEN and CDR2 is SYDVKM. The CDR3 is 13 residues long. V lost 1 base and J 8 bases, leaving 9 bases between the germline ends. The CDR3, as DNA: TGTGCCAGCAGTTTATCCGGTGACGATGAGCAGTTCTTC. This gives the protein CASSLSGDDEQFF.

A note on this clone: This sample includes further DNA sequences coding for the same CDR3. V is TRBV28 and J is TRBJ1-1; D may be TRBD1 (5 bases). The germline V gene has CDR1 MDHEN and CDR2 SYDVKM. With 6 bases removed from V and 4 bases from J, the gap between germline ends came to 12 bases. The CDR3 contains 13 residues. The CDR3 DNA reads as TGTGCCAGCAGCCTAGGTGGGACCACTGAAGCTTTCTTT. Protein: CASSLGGTTEAFF.

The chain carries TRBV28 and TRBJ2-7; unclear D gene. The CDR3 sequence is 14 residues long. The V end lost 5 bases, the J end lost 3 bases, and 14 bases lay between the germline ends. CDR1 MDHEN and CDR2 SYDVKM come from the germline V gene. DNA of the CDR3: TGTGCCAGCAGTAATATCGGCATAGACTACGAGCAGTACTTC. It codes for CASSNIGIDYEQYF.

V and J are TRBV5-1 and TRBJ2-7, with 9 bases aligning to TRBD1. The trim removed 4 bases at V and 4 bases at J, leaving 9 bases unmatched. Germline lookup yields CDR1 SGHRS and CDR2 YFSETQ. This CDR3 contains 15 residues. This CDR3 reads CASSNLGQGAYEQYF. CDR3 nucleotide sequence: TGCGCCAGCAGCAATTTGGGACAGGGAGCGTACGAGCAGTACTTC.

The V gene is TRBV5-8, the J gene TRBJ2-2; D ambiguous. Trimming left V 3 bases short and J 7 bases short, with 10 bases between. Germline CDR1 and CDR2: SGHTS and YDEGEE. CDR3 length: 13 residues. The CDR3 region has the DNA TGTGCCAGCAGCTACGCACTGGACGGGGAGCTGTTTTTT. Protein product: CASSYALDGELFF.

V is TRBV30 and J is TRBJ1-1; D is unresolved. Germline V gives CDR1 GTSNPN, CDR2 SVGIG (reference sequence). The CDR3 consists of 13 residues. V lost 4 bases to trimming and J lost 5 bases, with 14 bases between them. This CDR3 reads CAWTPGVGTEAFF. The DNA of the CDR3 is TGTGCCTGGACCCCCGGAGTCGGGACTGAAGCTTTCTTT.

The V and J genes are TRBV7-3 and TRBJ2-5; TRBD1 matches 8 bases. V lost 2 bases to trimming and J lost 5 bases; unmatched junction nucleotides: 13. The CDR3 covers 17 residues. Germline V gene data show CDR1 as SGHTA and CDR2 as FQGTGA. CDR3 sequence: CASSLSGPPGGDETQYF. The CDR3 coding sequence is TGTGCCAGCAGCTTATCGGGTCCGCCAGGGGGCGACGAGACCCAGTACTTC.

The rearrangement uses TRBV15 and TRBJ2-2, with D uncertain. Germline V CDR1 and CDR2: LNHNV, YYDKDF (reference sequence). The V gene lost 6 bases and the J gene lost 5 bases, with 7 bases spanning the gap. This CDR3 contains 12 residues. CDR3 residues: CATRGGTGELFF. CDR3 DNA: TGTGCCACCAGGGGTGGAACCGGGGAGCTGTTTTTT.

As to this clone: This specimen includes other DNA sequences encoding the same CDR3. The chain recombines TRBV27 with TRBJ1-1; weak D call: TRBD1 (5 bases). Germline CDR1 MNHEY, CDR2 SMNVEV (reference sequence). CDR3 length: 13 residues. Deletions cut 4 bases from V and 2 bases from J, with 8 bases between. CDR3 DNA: TGTGCCAGCAGTTGGGGGGGAAACACTGAAGCTTTCTTT. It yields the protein CASSWGGNTEAFF.

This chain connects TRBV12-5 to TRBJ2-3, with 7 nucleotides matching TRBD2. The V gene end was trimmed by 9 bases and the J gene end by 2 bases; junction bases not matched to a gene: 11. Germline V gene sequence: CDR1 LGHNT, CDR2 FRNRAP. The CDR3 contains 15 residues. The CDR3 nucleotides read TGTGCTAGCCGCCGGGGGGACGACCACACAGATACGCAGTATTTT. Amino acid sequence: CASRRGDDHTDTQYF.

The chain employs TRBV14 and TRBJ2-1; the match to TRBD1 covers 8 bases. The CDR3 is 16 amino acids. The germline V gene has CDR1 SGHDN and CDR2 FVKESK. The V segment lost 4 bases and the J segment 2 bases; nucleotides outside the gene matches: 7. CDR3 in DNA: TGTGCCAGCAGCCGGAGGACAGGGTCACCCTACAATGAGCAGTTCTTC. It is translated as CASSRRTGSPYNEQFF.

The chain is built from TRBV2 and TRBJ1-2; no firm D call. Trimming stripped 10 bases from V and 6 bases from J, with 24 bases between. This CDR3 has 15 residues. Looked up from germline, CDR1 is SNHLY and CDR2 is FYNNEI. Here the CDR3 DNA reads TGTGCCACTATCCCCTGGGCTGGTTGGCAAAATGGCTACACCTTC. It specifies CATIPWAGWQNGYTF.

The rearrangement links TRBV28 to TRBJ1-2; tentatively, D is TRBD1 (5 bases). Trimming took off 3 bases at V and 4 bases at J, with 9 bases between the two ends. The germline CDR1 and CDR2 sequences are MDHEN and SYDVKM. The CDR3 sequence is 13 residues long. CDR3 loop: CASSFRDRYGYTF. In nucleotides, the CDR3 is TGTGCCAGCAGTTTCAGGGATCGCTATGGCTACACCTTC.

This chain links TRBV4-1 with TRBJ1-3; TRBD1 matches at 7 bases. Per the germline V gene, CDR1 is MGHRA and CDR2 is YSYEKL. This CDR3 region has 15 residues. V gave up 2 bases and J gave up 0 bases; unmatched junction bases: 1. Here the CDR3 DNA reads TGCGCCAGCAGCCAAAGACAGGGCTCTGGAAACACCATATATTTT. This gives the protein CASSQRQGSGNTIYF.

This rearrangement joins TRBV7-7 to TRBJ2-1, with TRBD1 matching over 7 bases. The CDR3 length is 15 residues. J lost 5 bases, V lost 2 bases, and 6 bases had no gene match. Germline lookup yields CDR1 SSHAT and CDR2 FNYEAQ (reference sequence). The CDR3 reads CASSLFIQGDNEQFF. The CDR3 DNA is TGTGCCAGCAGCTTATTCATCCAGGGGGACAATGAGCAGTTCTTC.

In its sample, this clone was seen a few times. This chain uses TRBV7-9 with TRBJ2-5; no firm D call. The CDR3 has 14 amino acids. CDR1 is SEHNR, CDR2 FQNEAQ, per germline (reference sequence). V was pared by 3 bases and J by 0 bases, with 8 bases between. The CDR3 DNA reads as TGTGCCAGCAGCTTCCAGTGGGACCAAGAGACCCAGTACTTC. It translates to CASSFQWDQETQYF.

CDR3 nucleotide sequence: TGTGCCAGCAGTGAACTCCCGGGGACGTTCAGCTCCTACAATGAGCAGTTCTTC. As protein: CASSELPGTFSSYNEQFF. V and J are TRBV2 and TRBJ2-1; D possibly matches TRBD1 or TRBD2 (5 bases each). The CDR3 covers 18 residues. CDR1 SNHLY and CDR2 FYNNEI come from the germline V gene. The V gene lost 2 bases and the J gene lost 0 bases, with 17 bases spanning the gap.

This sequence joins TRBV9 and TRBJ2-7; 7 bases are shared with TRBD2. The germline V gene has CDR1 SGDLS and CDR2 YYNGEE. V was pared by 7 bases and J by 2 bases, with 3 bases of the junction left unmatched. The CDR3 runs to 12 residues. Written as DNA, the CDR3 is TGTGCCAGCGGGAGGGGACCCTACGAGCAGTACTTC. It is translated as CASGRGPYEQYF. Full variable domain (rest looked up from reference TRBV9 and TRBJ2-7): DSGVTQTPKHLITATGQRVTLRCSPRSGDLSVYWYQQSLDQGLQFLIQYYNGEERAKGNILERFSAQQFPDLHSELNLSSLELGDSALYFCASGRGPYEQYFGPGTRLTVT.

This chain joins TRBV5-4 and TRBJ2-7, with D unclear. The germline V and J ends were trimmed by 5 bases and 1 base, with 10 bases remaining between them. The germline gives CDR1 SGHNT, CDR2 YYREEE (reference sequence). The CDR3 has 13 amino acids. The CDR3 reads CASSKEGSYEQYF. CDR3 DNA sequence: TGTGCCAGCAGTAAGGAAGGGTCCTACGAGCAGTACTTC. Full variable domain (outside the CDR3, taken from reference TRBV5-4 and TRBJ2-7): ETGVTQSPTHLIKTRGQQVTLRCSSQSGHNTVSWYQQALGQGPQFIFQYYREEENGRGNFPPRFSGLQFPNYSSELNVNALELDDSALYLCASSKEGSYEQYFGPGTRLTVT.